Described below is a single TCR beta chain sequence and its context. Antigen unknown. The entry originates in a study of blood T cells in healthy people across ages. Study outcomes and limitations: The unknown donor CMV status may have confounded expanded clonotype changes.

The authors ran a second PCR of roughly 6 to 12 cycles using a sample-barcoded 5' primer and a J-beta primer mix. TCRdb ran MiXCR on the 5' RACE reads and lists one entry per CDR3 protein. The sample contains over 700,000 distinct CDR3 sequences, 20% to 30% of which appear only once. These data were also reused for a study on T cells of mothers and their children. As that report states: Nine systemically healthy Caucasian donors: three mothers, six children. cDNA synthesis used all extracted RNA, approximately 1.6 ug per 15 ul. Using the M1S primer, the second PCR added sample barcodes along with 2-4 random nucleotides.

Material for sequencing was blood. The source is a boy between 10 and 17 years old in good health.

The CDR3 region is CASSEAHRTSYEQYF. The DNA for the CDR3 is TGTGCCAGCTCTGAGGCCCACAGGACCTCCTACGAGCAGTACTTC. The chain employs TRBV18 and TRBJ2-7; D is perhaps TRBD1 (5 bases). V lost 6 bases, J lost 0 bases, and 15 bases lay in between. CDR3 length: 15 residues. Germline V gives CDR1 KGHSH, CDR2 LQKENI. Looking up the rest from reference TRBV18 and TRBJ2-7 gives the full variable domain: NAGVMQNPRHLVRRRGQEARLRCSPMKGHSHVYWYRQLPEEGLKFMVYLQKENIIDESGMPKERFSAEFPKEGPSILRIQQVVRGDSAAYFCASSEAHRTSYEQYFGPGTRLTVT.